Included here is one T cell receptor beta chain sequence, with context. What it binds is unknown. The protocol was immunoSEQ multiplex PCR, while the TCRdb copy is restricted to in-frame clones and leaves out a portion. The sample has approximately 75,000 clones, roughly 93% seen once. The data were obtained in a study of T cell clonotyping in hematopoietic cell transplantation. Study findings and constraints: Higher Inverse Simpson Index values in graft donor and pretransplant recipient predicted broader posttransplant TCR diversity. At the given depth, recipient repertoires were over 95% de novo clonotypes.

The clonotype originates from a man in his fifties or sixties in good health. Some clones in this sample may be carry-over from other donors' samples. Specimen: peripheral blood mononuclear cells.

The CDR3 spells CASSVASENQPQHF. As DNA, the CDR3 is TGTGCCAGCAGCGTAGCATCAGAGAATCAGCCCCAGCATTTT. The chain uses TRBV9 and TRBJ1-5; D not certain. The V gene lost 0 bases and the J gene lost 4 bases, with 8 bases spanning the gap. The germline gives CDR1 SGDLS, CDR2 YYNGEE. The CDR3 runs 14 residues.